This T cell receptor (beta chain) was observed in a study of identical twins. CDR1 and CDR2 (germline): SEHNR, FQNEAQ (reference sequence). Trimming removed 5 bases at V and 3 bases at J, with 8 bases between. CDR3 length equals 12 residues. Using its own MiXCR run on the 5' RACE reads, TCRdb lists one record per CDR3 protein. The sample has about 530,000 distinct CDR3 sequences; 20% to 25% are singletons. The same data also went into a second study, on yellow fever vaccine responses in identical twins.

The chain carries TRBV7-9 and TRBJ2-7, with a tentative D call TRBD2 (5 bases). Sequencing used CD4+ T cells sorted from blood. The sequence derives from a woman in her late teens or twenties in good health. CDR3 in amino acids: CASSIGDYEQYV. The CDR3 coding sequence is TGTGCCAGCAGCATCGGGGACTACGAGCAGTACGTC.